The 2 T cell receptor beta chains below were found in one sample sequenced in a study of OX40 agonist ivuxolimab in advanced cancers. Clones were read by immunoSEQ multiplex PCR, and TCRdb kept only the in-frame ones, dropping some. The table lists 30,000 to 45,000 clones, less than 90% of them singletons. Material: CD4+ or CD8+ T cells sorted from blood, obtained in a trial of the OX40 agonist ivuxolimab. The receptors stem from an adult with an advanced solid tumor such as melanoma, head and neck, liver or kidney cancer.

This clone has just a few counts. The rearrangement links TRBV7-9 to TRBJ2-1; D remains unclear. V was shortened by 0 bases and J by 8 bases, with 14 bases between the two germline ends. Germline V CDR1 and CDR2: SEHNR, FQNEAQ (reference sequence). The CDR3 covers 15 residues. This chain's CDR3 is CASSLAGSTADEQFF. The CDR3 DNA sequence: TGTGCCAGCAGCTTAGCGGGCTCCACCGCGGATGAGCAGTTCTTC.

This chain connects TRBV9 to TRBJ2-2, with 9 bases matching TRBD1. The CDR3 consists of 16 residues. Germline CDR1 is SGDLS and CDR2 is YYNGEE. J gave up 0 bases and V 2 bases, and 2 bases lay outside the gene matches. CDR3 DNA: TGTGCCAGCAGCGTTCGACAGGGGGCGAACACCGGGGAGCTGTTTTTT. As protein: CASSVRQGANTGELFF.